One and the same sample provided the 8 T cell receptor beta chains below, sequenced in a study of OX40 agonist ivuxolimab in advanced cancers. Profiled with immunoSEQ multiplex PCR; TCRdb holds only in-frame clones, not every one. The sample yields 20,000 to 25,000 clones, 84% seen once. The sequenced sample was CD4+ or CD8+ T cells sorted from blood, obtained in a trial of the OX40 agonist ivuxolimab. Receptors were obtained from an adult with an advanced solid tumor such as melanoma, head and neck, liver or kidney cancer.

The V call is TRBV27, the J call TRBJ1-5; D gene unclear. CDR1 is MNHEY, CDR2 SMNVEV, per germline (reference sequence). Deletions cut 7 bases from V and 2 bases from J, with 15 bases between. CDR3 length: 15 amino acids. In nucleotides, the CDR3 is TGTGCCAGCAACACTTTGGGGAGTCGCAATCAGCCCCAGCATTTT. Its protein is CASNTLGSRNQPQHF.

As regards this clone: The germline gene is not matched at one end of the junction; a read error may be the cause. This chain joins TRBV5-3 and TRBJ1-5; D call uncertain. TRBV5-3 is an ORF, and what it does is uncertain. This CDR3 region has 13 residues. CDR3 DNA sequence: TGTGCCAGCAGCTCCGGCCCCAATCAGCCCCAGCATTTT. Its translation: CASSSGPNQPQHF.

The chain is built from TRBV6-5 and TRBJ1-1, with 11 bases that match TRBD1. The CDR3 has 14 residues. The V and J ends lost 6 bases and 6 bases, in that order; junction bases with no gene match: 6. Germline CDR1 MNHEY, CDR2 SVGAGI. The CDR3 DNA reads TGTGCCAGCAGCCCCGGACAGGGGGCAGCTGAAGCTTTCTTT. The encoded protein is CASSPGQGAAEAFF.

In this sample, this clone turned up once. The chain joins TRBV28 to TRBJ2-2, with D maybe TRBD1 (5 bases). V was shortened by 4 bases and J by 0 bases, with 15 bases between the two germline ends. This CDR3 contains 17 residues. The germline V gene has CDR1 MDHEN and CDR2 SYDVKM. DNA of the CDR3: TGTGCCAGCAGTTCAGCCTTCGAGACAGCGAACACCGGGGAGCTGTTTTTT. As protein: CASSSAFETANTGELFF.

The V and J genes are TRBV10-3 and TRBJ1-4; D not resolved. The CDR3 covers 15 residues. Per the germline V gene, CDR1 is ENHRY and CDR2 is SYGVKD. The ends were cut back, 5 bases at V and 8 bases at J, with 18 bases in the middle. CDR3 DNA: TGTGCCATCAGTCCCGAGACTGCCCTGGGGGAAAAACTGTTTTTT. Encoded protein: CAISPETALGEKLFF.

The chain employs TRBV25-1 and TRBJ2-3; 7 bases match TRBD2. The CDR3 has 16 residues. CDR1 and CDR2 (germline): MGHDK, SYGVNS. Losses at the gene ends were 1 base for V and 3 bases for J; bases not matched to a gene: 7. The CDR3 DNA reads as TGTGCCAGCAGTGAATGGGCCGGGGAGGGAACAGATACGCAGTATTTT. This encodes CASSEWAGEGTDTQYF.

The chain links TRBV19 to TRBJ1-5, with 8 bases lining up with TRBD1. From germline, CDR1 is LNHDA and CDR2 SQIVND (reference sequence). J lost 0 bases, V lost 5 bases, and 12 bases had no gene match. This CDR3 has 18 residues. DNA of the CDR3: TGTGCCAGTAGTCCGTCAGGGGGCGTCTTGTCTAGCAATCAGCCCCAGCATTTT. It encodes CASSPSGGVLSSNQPQHF. Together with reference TRBV19 and TRBJ1-5, the CDR3 gives the full variable domain: DGGITQSPKYLFRKEGQNVTLSCEQNLNHDAMYWYRQDPGQGLRLIYYSQIVNDFQKGDIAEGYSVSREKKESFPLTVTSAQKNPTAFYLCASSPSGGVLSSNQPQHFGDGTRLSIL.

The table lists this clone with a few counts. V usage is TRBV27 and J usage is TRBJ1-2; 9 positions match TRBD1. From germline, CDR1 is MNHEY and CDR2 SMNVEV (reference sequence). V gave up 3 bases and J gave up 4 bases; unmatched junction bases: 6. The CDR3 loop spans 15 amino acids. This CDR3 reads CASSFTTGGAYGYTF. The CDR3 coding sequence is TGTGCCAGCAGTTTTACTACAGGGGGCGCCTATGGCTACACCTTC.